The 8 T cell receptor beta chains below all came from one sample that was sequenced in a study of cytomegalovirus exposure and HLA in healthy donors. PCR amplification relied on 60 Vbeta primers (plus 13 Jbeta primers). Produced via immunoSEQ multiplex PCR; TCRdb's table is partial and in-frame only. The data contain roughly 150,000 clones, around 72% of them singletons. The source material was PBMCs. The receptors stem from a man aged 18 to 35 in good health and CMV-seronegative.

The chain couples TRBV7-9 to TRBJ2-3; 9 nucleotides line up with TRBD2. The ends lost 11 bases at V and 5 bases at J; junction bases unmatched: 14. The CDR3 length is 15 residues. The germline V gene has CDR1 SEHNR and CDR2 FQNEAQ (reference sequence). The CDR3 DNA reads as TGTGCCGGAGGCCTAGCGGGACCTCGGGTAGATACGCAGTATTTT. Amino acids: CAGGLAGPRVDTQYF.

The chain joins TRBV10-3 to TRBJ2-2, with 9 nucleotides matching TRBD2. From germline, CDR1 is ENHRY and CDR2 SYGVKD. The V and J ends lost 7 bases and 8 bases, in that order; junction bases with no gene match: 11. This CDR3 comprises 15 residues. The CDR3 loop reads CAIKAGGRSEGELFF. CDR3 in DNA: TGTGCCATCAAAGCGGGAGGACGGTCGGAGGGGGAGCTGTTTTTT.

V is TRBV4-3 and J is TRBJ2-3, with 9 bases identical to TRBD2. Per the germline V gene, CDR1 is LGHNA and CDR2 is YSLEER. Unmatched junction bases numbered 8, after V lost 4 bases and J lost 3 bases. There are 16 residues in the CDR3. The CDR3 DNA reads TGCGCCAGCAGCCCTAGCGGGAAGCTCTTGACAGATACGCAGTATTTT. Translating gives CASSPSGKLLTDTQYF.

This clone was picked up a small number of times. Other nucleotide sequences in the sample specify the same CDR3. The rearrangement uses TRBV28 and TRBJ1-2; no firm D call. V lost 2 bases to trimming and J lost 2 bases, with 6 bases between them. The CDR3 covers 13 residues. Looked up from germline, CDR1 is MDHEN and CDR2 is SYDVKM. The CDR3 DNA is TGTGCCAGCAGTTTACGAGGAAACTATGGCTACACCTTC. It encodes CASSLRGNYGYTF.

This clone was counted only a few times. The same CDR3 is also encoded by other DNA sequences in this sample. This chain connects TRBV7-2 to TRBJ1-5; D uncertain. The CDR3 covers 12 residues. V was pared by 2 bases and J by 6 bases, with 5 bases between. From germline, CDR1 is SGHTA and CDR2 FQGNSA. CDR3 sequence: CASSLTGQPQHF. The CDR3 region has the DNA TGTGCCAGCAGCTTAACTGGTCAGCCCCAGCATTTT.

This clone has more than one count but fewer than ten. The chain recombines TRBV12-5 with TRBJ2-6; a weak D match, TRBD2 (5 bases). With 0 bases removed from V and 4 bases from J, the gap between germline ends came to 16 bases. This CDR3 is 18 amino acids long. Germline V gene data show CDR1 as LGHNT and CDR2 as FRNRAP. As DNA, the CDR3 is TGTGCTAGTGGTTTGGTGCCAGGCGGGTGGAGCGGGGCCAACGTCCTGACTTTC. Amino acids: CASGLVPGGWSGANVLTF.

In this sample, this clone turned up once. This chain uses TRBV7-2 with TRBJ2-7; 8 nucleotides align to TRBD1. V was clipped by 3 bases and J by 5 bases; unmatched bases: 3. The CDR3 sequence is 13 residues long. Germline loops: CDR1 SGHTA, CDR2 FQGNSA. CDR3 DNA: TGTGCCAGCAGCTTGACAGGGGTCCACGAGCAGTACTTC. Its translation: CASSLTGVHEQYF.

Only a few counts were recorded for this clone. The CDR3 sequence: CASRKEIRSGNTIYF. The CDR3 DNA is TGTGCCAGCAGAAAGGAGATCCGCTCTGGAAACACCATATATTTT. V usage is TRBV2 and J usage is TRBJ1-3; D gene ambiguous. The CDR3 totals 15 residues. The germline V gene has CDR1 SNHLY and CDR2 FYNNEI. Between the trimmed V and J ends, which lost 6 bases and 0 bases, there was a span of 12 bases.